One and the same sample provided the 24 T cell receptor beta chains below, sequenced in a study of blood T cell repertoires in COVID-19. Clones were sequenced by immunoSEQ multiplex PCR, and TCRdb holds only the in-frame ones, with some missing. The sample shows some 190,000 clones, approximately 85% of them seen only once. Sequencing was done on a sample of peripheral blood. These receptors all stem from a man at least 80 years old with COVID-19, enrolled during active disease.

This chain connects TRBV9 to TRBJ2-7; 8 bases agree with TRBD1. The CDR3 has 14 residues. V lost 2 bases, J lost 5 bases, and 6 bases stayed unmatched. In germline, CDR1 is SGDLS, CDR2 YYNGEE. The DNA of the CDR3 is TGTGCCAGCAGCGTGACCGTGACAGGGGACGAGCAGTACTTC. This translates into CASSVTVTGDEQYF.

This chain joins TRBV7-9 and TRBJ1-1; D remains unclear. Looked up from germline, CDR1 is SEHNR and CDR2 is FQNEAQ (reference sequence). V was shortened by 4 bases and J by 10 bases, with 7 bases between the two germline ends. The CDR3 has 10 residues. CDR3 in amino acids: CASSSEGAFF. Here the CDR3 DNA reads TGTGCCAGCAGCTCAGAGGGAGCTTTCTTT.

This chain joins TRBV27 and TRBJ2-3; D call uncertain. V was pared by 3 bases and J by 2 bases, with 6 bases between. Germline CDR1 is MNHEY and CDR2 is SMNVEV (reference sequence). The CDR3 runs to 13 residues. In DNA form, the CDR3 reads TGTGCCAGCAGTTTTGGGCACACAGATACGCAGTATTTT. Translation: CASSFGHTDTQYF.

CDR3 coding DNA: TGTGCCAGCTCACCTCAAGGTACAGGATTGAACACTGAAGCTTTCTTT. As protein: CASSPQGTGLNTEAFF. The gene calls are TRBV18 and TRBJ1-1; D may be TRBD1 (5 bases). The CDR3 covers 16 residues. CDR1 KGHSH and CDR2 LQKENI come from the germline V gene. V was pared by 3 bases and J by 0 bases, with 14 bases between.

This rearrangement joins TRBV9 to TRBJ2-3, with TRBD1 as a possible D gene (5 bases). CDR1 is SGDLS and CDR2 is YYNGEE in the germline V gene. This CDR3 has 16 residues. The V end was cut by 4 bases, the J end by 4 bases, with 19 bases between. The CDR3 spells CASSPRTALGADTQYF. Written as DNA, the CDR3 is TGTGCCAGCAGCCCGCGGACCGCGTTAGGGGCAGATACGCAGTATTTT. Drawing the rest from reference TRBV9 and TRBJ2-3, the complete variable domain is DSGVTQTPKHLITATGQRVTLRCSPRSGDLSVYWYQQSLDQGLQFLIQYYNGEERAKGNILERFSAQQFPDLHSELNLSSLELGDSALYFCASSPRTALGADTQYFGPGTRLTVL.

The chain combines TRBV9 with TRBJ1-1; D ambiguous. This CDR3 has 16 residues. The germline CDR1 and CDR2 sequences are SGDLS and YYNGEE. Trimming cost V 3 bases and J 0 bases, with 15 bases left between them. The CDR3, as DNA: TGTGCCAGCAGCGCGGAGGTTGAGACCCTGAACACTGAAGCTTTCTTT. Its protein product is CASSAEVETLNTEAFF.

The V and J genes are TRBV7-8 and TRBJ1-2, with D perhaps TRBD1 (5 bases). V was cut by 2 bases and J by 3 bases, with 16 bases left in between. In germline, CDR1 is SGHVS, CDR2 FQNEAQ. This CDR3 contains 16 residues. CDR3 bases: TGTGCCAGCAGCTTAACCCACCGGGGGTCGGACTATGGCTACACCTTC. Translation gives CASSLTHRGSDYGYTF. Combining the CDR3 with reference TRBV7-8 and TRBJ1-2 gives the whole variable domain GAGVSQSPRYKVAKRGQDVALRCDPISGHVSLFWYQQALGQGPEFLTYFQNEAQLDKSGLPSDRFFAERPEGSVSTLKIQRTQQEDSAVYLCASSLTHRGSDYGYTFGSGTRLTVV.

The chain recombines TRBV4-1 with TRBJ1-2; the D gene is possibly TRBD1 (5 bases). CDR1 MGHRA and CDR2 YSYEKL come from the germline V gene. This CDR3 region has 16 residues. Trimming stripped 0 bases from V and 0 bases from J, with 11 bases between. The CDR3 bases are TGCGCCAGCAGCCAAGAGGCGGACAACTCTAACTATGGCTACACCTTC. Translation gives CASSQEADNSNYGYTF.

Only a few counts were recorded for this clone. V usage is TRBV6-6 and J usage is TRBJ2-3, with 10 bases that match TRBD1. The V gene's germline CDR1 is MNHNY and CDR2 SVGAGI (reference sequence). The CDR3 length is 16 residues. V shed 3 bases and J 1 base; nucleotides not matched to a gene: 4. As DNA, the CDR3 is TGTGCCAGCAGTTATTCCGGGACAGGGGGCACAGATACGCAGTATTTT. Amino acid sequence: CASSYSGTGGTDTQYF.

This chain joins TRBV28 and TRBJ2-1; TRBD2 matches 8 bases. The CDR3 runs to 15 residues. V was pared by 2 bases and J by 4 bases, with 4 bases of the junction left unmatched. Germline V gene data show CDR1 as MDHEN and CDR2 as SYDVKM. In DNA form, the CDR3 reads TGTGCCAGCAGTTTAGGCGGGGGGTCATACAATGAGCAGTTCTTC. Protein sequence: CASSLGGGSYNEQFF.

This chain connects TRBV7-2 to TRBJ2-3, with TRBD2 identical over 8 bases. The junction had 3 bases not matched to a gene; V was cut back by 3 bases and J by 1 base. CDR3 length: 15 residues. Germline V lookup: CDR1 SGHTA, CDR2 FQGNSA. CDR3 DNA sequence: TGTGCCAGCAGCTTGGGACTAGGAGGCACAGATACGCAGTATTTT. Translating gives CASSLGLGGTDTQYF.

This rearrangement joins TRBV18 to TRBJ1-1, with a possible D match to TRBD1 (5 bases). This CDR3 is built from 12 residues. V was trimmed by 6 bases and J by 6 bases, leaving 11 bases between them. Germline V gene lookup returns CDR1 KGHSH and CDR2 LQKENI. DNA for the CDR3: TGTGCCAGCTCCCAGCGGGGGTCTGAAGCTTTCTTT. Its protein is CASSQRGSEAFF.

This clone was detected a few times. The chain uses TRBV5-4 and TRBJ1-4; 11 nucleotides line up with TRBD1. V lost 4 bases and J lost 7; bases outside the gene matches: 3. Looked up from germline, CDR1 is SGHNT and CDR2 is YYREEE (reference sequence). CDR3 length: 14 amino acids. CDR3 amino acids: CASSRDRGFEKLFF. The CDR3 bases are TGTGCCAGCAGCAGGGACAGGGGGTTTGAAAAACTGTTTTTT.

This chain links TRBV6-6 with TRBJ1-1; D not resolved. CDR3 length: 12 amino acids. Germline V CDR1 and CDR2: MNHNY, SVGAGI (reference sequence). V lost 6 bases to trimming and J lost 10 bases, with 15 bases between them. DNA of the CDR3: TGTGCCAGCAGCCGCGAGCAGCAGCGAGCTTTCTTT. Translation gives CASSREQQRAFF.

The CDR3, as DNA: TGTGCCAGCAGCCACCCCGGGTTTTCGAATTCACCCCTCCACTTT. As protein: CASSHPGFSNSPLHF. V gene TRBV7-2 combines with J gene TRBJ1-6; D gene ambiguous. The V gene's germline CDR1 is SGHTA and CDR2 FQGNSA. V was cut by 5 bases and J by 7 bases, with 15 bases left in between. CDR3 length: 15 residues.

The V call is TRBV12-5, the J call TRBJ1-2; 8 bases are a match to TRBD1. V gave up 7 bases and J gave up 7 bases; unmatched junction bases: 5. The CDR3 is 12 residues long. Germline CDR1 LGHNT, CDR2 FRNRAP. The CDR3 is CASAPTGAGYTF. The CDR3 DNA sequence: TGTGCTAGTGCCCCGACAGGGGCTGGCTACACCTTC.

This clone was seen only a few times. The junction departs from germline at one end; a sequencing error may be responsible. The genes are TRBV6-1 and TRBJ1-5, with a possible D match to TRBD1 (5 bases). Germline V gene sequence: CDR1 MNHNS, CDR2 SASEGT. This CDR3 is built from 15 residues. CDR3 nucleotides: TGTGCCAGCAGGGAAGGCCCCAGGGTAGATCAGCCCCAGCATTTT. It encodes CASREGPRVDQPQHF.

V is TRBV4-1 and J is TRBJ1-1, with D possibly TRBD1 on 5 matching bases. Trimming took 1 base from V and 5 from J, leaving 11 bases between them. The germline V gene encodes CDR1 MGHRA and CDR2 YSYEKL. The CDR3 runs 14 residues. The CDR3 spells CASSQVQGWTEAFF. The CDR3 DNA sequence: TGCGCCAGCAGCCAAGTTCAGGGATGGACTGAAGCTTTCTTT.

V is TRBV10-3 and J is TRBJ2-3; 12 nucleotides match TRBD2. The J segment lost 4 bases and the V segment lost 10 bases, leaving 3 bases of the junction unmatched. Germline V CDR1 and CDR2: ENHRY, SYGVKD. This CDR3 has 13 residues. DNA of the CDR3: TGTGCCACTCGGACTAGCGGGGCAGATACGCAGTATTTT. Its protein product is CATRTSGADTQYF.

The chain combines TRBV27 with TRBJ1-4, with D possibly matching TRBD1 (5 bases). With 5 bases removed from V and 4 bases from J, the gap between germline ends came to 14 bases. The CDR3 is made up of 15 amino acids. Germline V gene lookup returns CDR1 MNHEY and CDR2 SMNVEV (reference sequence). The CDR3 DNA follows: TGTGCCAGCAGTCCTACAAGGGGACTTAATGAAAAACTGTTTTTT. Amino acid sequence: CASSPTRGLNEKLFF.

The V call is TRBV3-1 (or the pseudogene TRBV3-2), the J call TRBJ1-6, with D perhaps matching TRBD1 (5 bases). Germline V lookup: CDR1 LGHDT, CDR2 YNNKEL (reference sequence). This CDR3 region has 13 residues. The V and J ends lost 5 bases and 7 bases respectively, with 9 bases between them. CDR3 sequence reads: CASSNRQNSPLHF. CDR3 nucleotides: TGTGCCAGCAGCAACCGACAGAATTCACCCCTCCACTTT.

CDR3 in DNA: TGTGCCAGCAGGGGGGGAGGGGTCGCTGAAGCTTTCTTT. Protein product: CASRGGGVAEAFF. This chain joins TRBV4-2 and TRBJ1-1; D might be TRBD1 (5 bases). Germline CDR1 and CDR2: LGHNA and YNFKEQ. The ends were cut back, 6 bases at V and 6 bases at J, with 14 bases in the middle. The CDR3 totals 13 residues.

V and J are TRBV14 and TRBJ1-1, with 7 bases aligning to TRBD1. The CDR3 loop spans 13 amino acids. Germline CDR1 reads SGHDN; CDR2 reads FVKESK. The V segment lost 8 bases and the J segment 3 bases; nucleotides outside the gene matches: 6. The CDR3 DNA is TGTGCCAGCTCGACAGGGTTGGACACTGAAGCTTTCTTT. Amino acids: CASSTGLDTEAFF.

The V and J genes are TRBV6-5 and TRBJ1-4; tentative D call: TRBD1 (6 bases). V was pared by 6 bases and J by 3 bases, with 14 bases between. Germline CDR1 MNHEY, CDR2 SVGAGI. This CDR3 is built from 15 residues. The CDR3 sequence is CASREGGSANEKLFF. The CDR3, as DNA: TGTGCCAGCAGGGAGGGGGGGTCGGCTAATGAAAAACTGTTTTTT.